Below are 32 T cell receptor beta chains sequenced from a single sample in a study of T cell changes during pregnancy in multiple sclerosis. Method: immunoSEQ multiplex PCR; TCRdb's copy keeps in-frame clones and lacks some. The sample gives approximately 44,000 clones, 90% to 95% of which show up once; 0.73% is in the top ten. The starting material was CD4+ T cells from peripheral blood mononuclear cells, obtained before pregnancy. The receptors originated from a female donor with multiple sclerosis, enrolled in a pregnancy study.

This sequence joins TRBV7-7 and TRBJ2-5; 14 nucleotides agree with TRBD2. The J segment lost 1 base and the V segment lost 5 bases, leaving 9 bases of the junction unmatched. In germline, CDR1 is SSHAT, CDR2 FNYEAQ (reference sequence). The CDR3 totals 18 residues. The CDR3 region is CASSLRLAGGLVQETQYF. CDR3 sequence (DNA): TGTGCCAGCAGCCTGAGACTAGCGGGGGGGCTCGTCCAAGAGACCCAGTACTTC.

The rearrangement joins TRBV27 to TRBJ1-2, with TRBD1 as a possible D gene (5 bases). Germline CDR1 and CDR2: MNHEY and SMNVEV (reference sequence). The CDR3 is made up of 14 amino acids. Trimming removed 3 bases at V and 6 bases at J, with 14 bases between. The CDR3 DNA follows: TGTGCCAGCAGTTTCCGGGGGAAGGAAGATGGCTACACCTTC. Its protein product is CASSFRGKEDGYTF.

The chain recombines TRBV4-3 with TRBJ1-6; no clear D. The CDR3 contains 15 residues. Per the germline V gene, CDR1 is LGHNA and CDR2 is YSLEER. The ends were cut back, 0 bases at V and 11 bases at J, with 14 bases in the middle. In DNA form, the CDR3 reads TGCGCCAGCAGCCAAGATCGGTTGATCGGGGCACCCCTCCACTTT. This sequence encodes CASSQDRLIGAPLHF.

This chain uses TRBV5-8 with TRBJ2-3; 9 bases map to TRBD2. The CDR3 runs to 16 residues. V dropped 1 base and J dropped 9; count of bases not matched to a gene: 12. Germline assignment: CDR1 SGHTS and CDR2 YDEGEE. CDR3 coding DNA: TGTGCCAGCAGCTTGTTCCTAGCGGGGTCCCTAGGGACGCAGTATTTT. The encoded protein is CASSLFLAGSLGTQYF.

A single count supports this clone. This rearrangement joins TRBV10-2 to TRBJ2-1, with TRBD2 identical over 8 bases. Germline CDR1 WSHSY, CDR2 SAAADI. The CDR3 runs 12 residues. J gave up 16 bases and V 6 bases, and 11 bases lay outside the gene matches. The CDR3 bases are TGCGCCAGCAGCGGGGGGGCCAAAGTAGTATTCTTC. This translates into CASSGGAKVVFF.

This sequence joins TRBV2 and TRBJ2-3; D ambiguous. The germline gives CDR1 SNHLY, CDR2 FYNNEI. The length of the CDR3 is 14 residues. V dropped 2 bases and J dropped 1 base, with 7 bases sitting between them. CDR3 residues: CASSENSRTDTQYF. DNA for the CDR3: TGTGCCAGCAGTGAAAACAGCCGCACAGATACGCAGTATTTT.

This clone appeared a single time. The chain has TRBV5-4 and TRBJ2-2; TRBD2 matches 7 bases. This CDR3 has 16 amino acids. Unmatched junction bases numbered 5, after V lost 2 bases and J lost 1 base. Germline assignment: CDR1 SGHNT and CDR2 YYREEE (reference sequence). CDR3 region: CASSLEPGGNTGELFF. CDR3 bases: TGTGCCAGCAGCTTAGAACCGGGGGGGAACACCGGGGAGCTGTTTTTT.

This clone was seen a handful of times. The V and J genes are TRBV30 and TRBJ1-1; weak D call: TRBD1 (5 bases). Germline values: CDR1 GTSNPN, CDR2 SVGIG (reference sequence). The CDR3 consists of 10 residues. This CDR3 is CASKPGEAFF. CDR3 coding DNA: TGTGCGTCGAAACCAGGGGAAGCTTTCTTT.

This chain links TRBV5-4 with TRBJ2-3; D unclear. CDR1 and CDR2 (germline): SGHNT, YYREEE (reference sequence). The CDR3 has 11 amino acids. Trimming pared 4 bases from V and 9 bases from J, leaving 9 bases between. CDR3 protein: CASSPGETQYF. Written as DNA, the CDR3 is TGTGCCAGCAGCCCGGGTGAGACGCAGTATTTT.

The rearrangement joins TRBV7-8 to TRBJ2-5, with D maybe TRBD1 (7 bases). Trimming stripped 6 bases from V and 5 bases from J, with 19 bases between. Germline loops: CDR1 SGHVS, CDR2 FQNEAQ. This CDR3 comprises 15 residues. CDR3 nucleotides: TGTGCCAGCAGGCTCCAAGGAGGGGGCCGGGAGACCCAGTACTTC. Its translation: CASRLQGGGRETQYF.

The rearrangement links TRBV7-2 to TRBJ1-5, with a weak D call TRBD1 (6 bases). With 5 bases removed from V and 1 base from J, the gap between germline ends came to 21 bases. There are 18 residues in the CDR3. Germline CDR1 and CDR2: SGHTA and FQGNSA. The CDR3 sequence is CASSISRTVTRSNQPQHF. The CDR3 DNA follows: TGTGCCAGCAGCATATCCCGGACAGTCACACGGAGCAATCAGCCCCAGCATTTT.

The chain joins TRBV11-2 to TRBJ2-6; a weak D match, TRBD2 (5 bases). From germline, CDR1 is SGHAT and CDR2 FQNNGV. V was shortened by 4 bases and J by 0 bases, with 7 bases between the two germline ends. The CDR3 spans 15 residues. CDR3 sequence reads: CASSSRGSGANVLTF. CDR3 in DNA: TGTGCCAGCAGCTCACGGGGCTCTGGGGCCAACGTCCTGACTTTC.

This clone has just one count. The V and J genes are TRBV30 and TRBJ2-5; 16 nucleotides line up with TRBD2. The V gene end was trimmed by 8 bases and the J gene end by 1 base; junction bases not matched to a gene: 1. The CDR3 runs to 14 residues. The germline V gene has CDR1 GTSNPN and CDR2 SVGIG (reference sequence). In DNA form, the CDR3 reads TGTGCCGGGACTAGCGGGGGGGCCCAAGAGACCCAGTACTTC. It is translated as CAGTSGGAQETQYF. The whole variable domain, remainder taken from reference TRBV30 and TRBJ2-5, is SQTIHQWPATLVQPVGSPLSLECTVEGTSNPNLYWYRQAAGRGLQLLFYSVGIGQISSEVPQNLSASRPQDRQFILSSKKLLLSDSGFYLCAGTSGGAQETQYFGPGTRLLVL.

The gene calls are TRBV7-3 and TRBJ2-2; weak D call: TRBD2 (5 bases). V was trimmed by 1 base and J by 5 bases, leaving 11 bases between them. Germline values: CDR1 SGHTA, CDR2 FQGTGA. The CDR3 length is 15 residues. Written as DNA, the CDR3 is TGTGCCAGCAGCTTAAAGGCAACGGGGACCGGGGAGCTGTTTTTT. Translating gives CASSLKATGTGELFF.

This chain connects TRBV30 to TRBJ1-2; D gene unclear. CDR3 length equals 14 residues. Germline values: CDR1 GTSNPN, CDR2 SVGIG (reference sequence). V was clipped by 1 base and J by 0 bases, with 9 bases between them. The CDR3 sequence: CAWSGRPTNYGYTF. The CDR3 DNA reads as TGTGCCTGGAGTGGCAGGCCAACTAACTATGGCTACACCTTC. Variable domain in full (rest from reference TRBV30 and TRBJ1-2): SQTIHQWPATLVQPVGSPLSLECTVEGTSNPNLYWYRQAAGRGLQLLFYSVGIGQISSEVPQNLSASRPQDRQFILSSKKLLLSDSGFYLCAWSGRPTNYGYTFGSGTRLTVV.

The J gene is TRBJ1-6, the V gene TRBV6-5; tentative D call: TRBD1 (5 bases). V dropped 11 bases and J dropped 10 bases, with 21 bases sitting between them. Germline V gives CDR1 MNHEY, CDR2 SVGAGI. This CDR3 spans 14 amino acids. The CDR3 protein is CAPSRREESSPLHF. The CDR3 region has the DNA TGTGCCCCGTCCCGCAGGGAGGAATCGTCACCCCTCCACTTT.

CDR3 amino acids: CASSQGAMGSGANVLTF. The CDR3 nucleotides read TGTGCCAGCAGCCAAGGGGCCATGGGGTCTGGGGCCAACGTCCTGACTTTC. The chain uses TRBV7-6 and TRBJ2-6, with D tentatively TRBD1 (5 bases). In germline, CDR1 is SGHVS, CDR2 FNYEAQ. The CDR3 contains 17 residues. The ends were cut back, 5 bases at V and 1 base at J, with 15 bases in the middle. Full variable domain (outside the CDR3, taken from reference TRBV7-6 and TRBJ2-6): GAGVSQSPRYKVTKRGQDVALRCDPISGHVSLYWYRQALGQGPEFLTYFNYEAQQDKSGLPNDRFSAERPEGSISTLTIQRTEQRDSAMYRCASSQGAMGSGANVLTFGAGSRLTVL.

This rearrangement joins TRBV7-2 to TRBJ2-7; 7 positions match TRBD1. The CDR3 length is 16 residues. In germline, CDR1 is SGHTA, CDR2 FQGNSA. The J segment lost 0 bases and the V segment lost 5 bases, leaving 10 bases of the junction unmatched. This CDR3 reads CASSKDRLAISYEQYF. The CDR3 nucleotides are TGTGCCAGCAGCAAGGACAGGTTGGCTATCTCCTACGAGCAGTACTTC.

The chain recombines TRBV15 with TRBJ2-3, with a possible D match to TRBD1 (5 bases). The germline V and J ends were trimmed by 0 bases and 3 bases, with 10 bases remaining between them. This CDR3 is built from 15 residues. The germline gives CDR1 LNHNV, CDR2 YYDKDF (reference sequence). CDR3: CATSRDSDSTDTQYF. CDR3 in DNA: TGTGCCACCAGCAGAGATTCTGACAGTACAGATACGCAGTATTTT.

This chain uses TRBV5-4 with TRBJ2-2; D possibly corresponds to TRBD2 (6 bases). V gave up 4 bases and J gave up 5 bases, with 9 bases separating them. Germline-derived CDR1 and CDR2 are SGHNT and YYREEE (reference sequence). The CDR3 is 13 residues long. CDR3 nucleotide sequence: TGTGCCAGCAGCCGGGGGTTTACCGGGGAGCTGTTTTTT. This encodes CASSRGFTGELFF.

Regarding this clone: The sample has other DNA sequences that encode this CDR3 too. The chain couples TRBV7-2 to TRBJ1-2; maybe TRBD1 (5 bases). Germline V gene lookup returns CDR1 SGHTA and CDR2 FQGNSA. V was clipped by 1 base and J by 8 bases, with 14 bases between them. The CDR3 loop spans 14 amino acids. CDR3 bases: TGTGCCAGCAGCTTAGGGGTCGGGGGTCGGGGCTACACCTTC. Protein sequence: CASSLGVGGRGYTF.

This clone was observed once. The CDR3 sequence: CASSSGQRYNEQFF. As DNA, the CDR3 is TGTGCCAGTAGTTCGGGACAGCGGTACAATGAGCAGTTCTTC. The rearrangement joins TRBV19 to TRBJ2-1; 7 nucleotides align to TRBD1. The trim removed 5 bases at V and 4 bases at J, leaving 5 bases unmatched. This CDR3 has 14 residues. The germline gives CDR1 LNHDA, CDR2 SQIVND (reference sequence).

The chain employs TRBV5-6 and TRBJ1-1, with D unresolved. CDR3 length equals 15 residues. Germline V gives CDR1 SGHDT, CDR2 YYEEEE. Trimming took 1 base from V and 4 from J, leaving 14 bases between them. The CDR3 sequence is CASSLRSSGSTEAFF. For the CDR3, the DNA is TGTGCCAGCAGCTTGAGGTCCTCCGGGAGCACTGAAGCTTTCTTT.

This sequence joins TRBV9 and TRBJ2-1, with D perhaps TRBD2 (5 bases). V dropped 0 bases and J dropped 10 bases, with 8 bases sitting between them. This CDR3 is built from 12 residues. CDR1 is SGDLS, CDR2 YYNGEE, per germline. The CDR3 coding sequence is TGTGCCAGCAGCGTAGAATCGGGGGAGCAGTTCTTC. This gives the protein CASSVESGEQFF.

The DNA for the CDR3 is TGTGCCAGCAGCTTGGCGCGGTTAGACAGACGGGAGACCCAGTACTTC. Its protein is CASSLARLDRRETQYF. The chain recombines TRBV5-4 with TRBJ2-5, with D maybe TRBD1 (5 bases). The germline V gene encodes CDR1 SGHNT and CDR2 YYREEE (reference sequence). The ends were cut back, 0 bases at V and 5 bases at J, with 17 bases in the middle. The CDR3 runs to 16 residues.

The rearrangement links TRBV7-8 to TRBJ1-1; D perhaps matches TRBD1 (5 bases). Germline assignment: CDR1 SGHVS and CDR2 FQNEAQ. This CDR3 is built from 17 residues. With 5 bases removed from V and 0 bases from J, the gap between germline ends came to 19 bases. The CDR3 is CASSRLGIGAMNTEAFF. The CDR3 DNA follows: TGTGCCAGCAGCCGATTGGGGATTGGGGCCATGAACACTGAAGCTTTCTTT.

The chain combines TRBV7-2 with TRBJ2-1, with 7 bases identical to TRBD2. In germline, CDR1 is SGHTA, CDR2 FQGNSA. The CDR3 is 18 residues long. The V segment lost 0 bases and the J segment 0 bases; nucleotides outside the gene matches: 8. CDR3 DNA: TGTGCCAGCAGCTTAGCGAGCCTAGCGGCCAGCTCCTACAATGAGCAGTTCTTC. Its translation is CASSLASLAASSYNEQFF.

The chain links TRBV12-5 to TRBJ2-6, with a weak D call TRBD1 (6 bases). Germline loops: CDR1 LGHNT, CDR2 FRNRAP. This CDR3 is 19 amino acids long. V was shortened by 4 bases and J by 0 bases, with 19 bases between the two germline ends. CDR3 in DNA: TGTGCTAGTGGTTCCCGAGATCAGGGGTTCGTCTCTGGGGCCAACGTCCTGACTTTC. Protein sequence: CASGSRDQGFVSGANVLTF.

This chain connects TRBV2 to TRBJ2-3, with TRBD2 matching over 9 bases. The CDR3 has 15 residues. The germline gives CDR1 SNHLY, CDR2 FYNNEI. After removal of 2 bases from V and 1 base from J, the junction contained 1 base not matched to a gene. DNA of the CDR3: TGTGCCAGCAGTGAACAGCGGGGGGGCACAGATACGCAGTATTTT. Residues: CASSEQRGGTDTQYF.

This clone was observed once. One end of the junction is discordant with germline, which a read error may explain. The chain uses TRBV4-3 and TRBJ1-1; D may be TRBD1 (5 bases). This CDR3 is built from 15 residues. Germline loops: CDR1 LGHNA, CDR2 YSLEER. The CDR3, as DNA: TGCGCCAGCAGCACCTTCCCTAAGGGGAACGCTGAAGCTTTCTTT. Translation gives CASSTFPKGNAEAFF.

The chain links TRBV29-1 to TRBJ1-2, with 9 bases fitting TRBD1. V lost 7 bases, J lost 5 bases, and 8 bases stayed unmatched. The CDR3 is 13 amino acids. From germline, CDR1 is SQVTM and CDR2 ANQGSEA. The DNA for the CDR3 is TGCAGCGCGGACAGGGGAGTCGGATATGGCTACACCTTC. Its translation is CSADRGVGYGYTF.

CDR3 in DNA: TGTGCCAGCCGGGTCGGACAGACCTACGAGCAGTACTTC. Translating it yields CASRVGQTYEQYF. This sequence joins TRBV6-1 and TRBJ2-7; D may be TRBD1 (6 bases). Germline V gene sequence: CDR1 MNHNS, CDR2 SASEGT. This CDR3 is 13 amino acids long. V lost 8 bases, J lost 2 bases, and 13 bases lay in between.